This T cell receptor beta chain was observed in a study of blood T cell repertoires in COVID-19 (TCRdb year 2020). About the study as a whole: The collaborator samples originated in the United States, Italy and Spain and spanned the acute and convalescent phases of COVID-19. The prospective study material was composed of cDNA or gDNA derived from T cells, B-cell-depleted T cells, or PBMCs. Subjects who had been exposed to COVID-19, were actively infected with it, or had recovered from it provided the deeply sampled blood TCRbeta repertoires that made up the dataset. A freely available public database, intended as a resource for researchers studying the immune response to SARS-CoV-2, is where the repertoires were released. Samples came from the ongoing ImmuneRACE study (first 160 participants) plus 1,254 subjects from 6 global collaborators. A de-identified subject ID, COVID-19 status, age in years and sex were almost always included in the sample metadata. HLA class I and class II types, where available, came from metadata supplied by the sample provider rather than from assay-based typing. Beyond this particular receptor, the publication reports: How much clinical and demographic metadata was included differed by source and by participant, and the metadata was provided uncurated.

Remarks on this clone: Which antigen it targets is not known. No much larger clonotype is one base removed from it; base qualities were not supplied.

The collaborating institutions used their own protocols to collect whole blood in K2EDTA tubes. For TCRbeta analysis, collaborator samples were shipped as frozen whole blood, as isolated PBMCs, or as DNA extracted from either sample type. TCRbeta CDR3 regions were amplified from genomic DNA using the immunoSEQ Assay, a bias-controlled multiplex PCR. On the authors' methods: The number of nucleated cells in each sample was estimated from the amplification of reference gene primers within the assay. To quantify the absolute abundance of each unique TCRbeta CDR3 rearrangement, sequence reads were collapsed and filtered. Productive Simpson clonality was computed per sample as the square root of Simpson's diversity index over productive rearrangements. This is the immuneACCESS table as TCRdb keeps it, with only in-frame sequences that have V and J called. A part of the clones is gone; compared with another copy, unresolved V genes explain less than half, and the rest is unexplained. For V, J and clone size, that table is used; D and trimming come from the DNA. The sample includes almost 80,000 clones, with 80% to 85% observed a single time. The ten largest clones represent around a third of the sample.

Inclusive of the bounding cysteine and phenylalanine, the CDR3 is 18 residues long. Just the 54-base CDR3 DNA is kept, in frame starting at base 1. Germline trimming amounts to 4 bases on V and 1 base on J, with 10 as the count of junction bases outside the gene matches. Reading the germline V gene gives CDR1 SGHRS and CDR2 YFSETQ. The source of this sequence is a woman aged 70-85 years with acute or convalescent COVID-19. The chain uses TRBV5-1 and TRBJ2-7, with 14 junctional bases fitting TRBD2. Specimen: peripheral blood. The DNA sequence is given as TGCGCCAGCAGCGACCCCGGGACTAGCGGGAGTAGTTCCTACGAGCAGTACTTC. Its amino acids are CASSDPGTSGSSSYEQYF.